This TCR beta chain was documented in a study of blood T cell repertoires in COVID-19. Study as a whole: The study drew acute and convalescent COVID-19 samples from the United States, Italy and Spain. PBMCs, B-cell-depleted T cells, or T cells were the source of the cDNA or gDNA that made up the material.

The CDR3 extends over 13 amino acids. CDR1 and CDR2 from the germline V gene are SGHDN and FVKESK. V gave up 6 bases and J gave up 4 bases, with 12 bases separating them. Original processing methods: Estimation of nucleated cell counts relied on the amplification of reference gene primers. Here immunoSEQ multiplex PCR was the method, and the copy in TCRdb shows in-frame clones only, minus some. V and J calls and clone size come straight from that table; D and trimming were deduced from the DNA. The data show tens of thousands of clones, 70% to 80% seen once. The source material was peripheral blood. V and J are TRBV14 and TRBJ1-1; D unresolved. The receptor's source is a man between 70 and 80 years old with active or convalescent COVID-19. The chain's CDR3 is CASSRNSGTEAFF. The CDR3 DNA is TGTGCCAGCAGTCGGAACTCAGGCACTGAAGCTTTCTTT.